Listed below are T cell receptor beta chains from one sample, sequenced in a study of STAT5B mutations in CD4+ large granular lymphocyte leukemia. Clones were sequenced by immunoSEQ multiplex PCR, and TCRdb holds only the in-frame ones, with some missing. The table has tens of thousands of clones, around three quarters seen once. The sequenced sample consisted of CD4+ T cells from blood buffy coats. These receptors originate from a human donor in good health. Each CDR3 is given with its conserved first and last residue. The D gene is left open where the match is weak. A row's size may be missing; if present it is once, few, many or a size class.

v_call,clone_size,d_call,j_call,cdr3_nt,cdr3_aa
TRBV2,.,TRBD2,TRBJ2-1,TGTGCCAGCAGAGCTAGCGGGGGGCGGAATGAGCAGTTCTTC,CASRASGGRNEQFF
TRBV18,.,.,TRBJ1-2,TGTGCCAGCTCACCGACAGAAAACTATGGCTACACCTTC,CASSPTENYGYTF
TRBV11-2,.,.,TRBJ2-3,TGTGCCAGCAGTAGGACAGTTGGAGATACGCAGTATTTT,CASSRTVGDTQYF
TRBV10-3,.,.,TRBJ1-3,TGTGCCATCAGTGCCGGGCAGCCCGTTTCTGGAAACACCATATATTTT,CAISAGQPVSGNTIYF
TRBV7-8,.,TRBD1,TRBJ1-2,TGTGCCAGCAGCCCAGCCGGGACAGGGGGCGCAATACCCTTC,CASSPAGTGGAIPF
TRBV5-1,medium-sized,.,TRBJ1-2,TGCGCCAGCAGCTTGGAGCGGGGACGGGCTGGCTACACCTTC,CASSLERGRAGYTF
TRBV5-4,.,.,TRBJ2-2,TGTGCCAGCAGTTTGCTGGTCAGAGCCAACACCGGGGAGCTGTTTTTT,CASSLLVRANTGELFF
TRBV4-1,.,.,TRBJ1-1,TGCGCCAGCAGCCAAGAGAGGAGGGGAGACACTGAAGCTTTCTTT,CASSQERRGDTEAFF
TRBV6-5,.,.,TRBJ2-1,TGTGCCAGCAGTCGCCTCAGGGACAATGAGCAGTTCTTC,CASSRLRDNEQFF
TRBV19,.,.,TRBJ1-5,TGTGCCAGTAGTATAGGAAACCCGGGACCCCAGCATTTT,CASSIGNPGPQHF
TRBV9,.,TRBD1,TRBJ1-6,TGTGCCAGCAGCGTAGACAGGGGGCCTTACTCACCCCTCCACTTT,CASSVDRGPYSPLHF
TRBV4-2,.,.,TRBJ1-3,TGTGCCAGCAGCTCACTCGAGACGGACTCACTCTCTGGAAACACCATATATTTT,CASSSLETDSLSGNTIYF
TRBV2,few,.,TRBJ1-1,TGTGCCAGCAAGCTGCCCTGGAAGGGGCCCCAAGCGACTGAAGCTTTCTTT,CASKLPWKGPQATEAFF
TRBV5-1,.,TRBD1,TRBJ1-1,TGCGCCAGCAGCTTGGCACAGGGGAGGGCGGCTGAAGCTTTCTTT,CASSLAQGRAAEAFF
TRBV27,few,.,TRBJ1-5,TGTGCCAGCAGTTTTGAGGGCCACGGAGGGCCCCAGCATTTT,CASSFEGHGGPQHF
TRBV19,few,.,TRBJ1-1,TGTGCCAGTAGTATGGGTTGGGCGGATGAAGCTTTCTTT,CASSMGWADEAFF
TRBV10-3,.,TRBD2,TRBJ2-3,TGTGCCACGAATAGCGGGTTAAACACAGATACGCAGTATTTT,CATNSGLNTDTQYF
TRBV10-3,.,.,TRBJ1-6,TGTGCCATCAGTGAGTCGGGGGGTTATAATTCACCCCTCCACTTT,CAISESGGYNSPLHF
TRBV21-1,few,.,TRBJ2-2,TGTGCCAGCATCGCGCCGGGACTCCACACCGGGGAGCTGTTTTTT,CASIAPGLHTGELFF
TRBV7-6,few,TRBD1,TRBJ1-1,TGTGCCAGCAGCTTAGCCGACAGGGCATACACTGAAGCTTTCTTT,CASSLADRAYTEAFF
TRBV19,.,.,TRBJ1-3,TGTGCCAGTAGGAGCCTGGGAGGAAACACCATATATTTT,CASRSLGGNTIYF
TRBV4-1,.,.,TRBJ1-6,TGCGCCAGCAGCCAAGGAGTAGATTCACCCCTCCACTTT,CASSQGVDSPLHF
TRBV19,few,.,TRBJ2-4,TGTGCCAGTAGTTTCCTCGAAACCTTAGCCAAAAACATTCAGTACTTC,CASSFLETLAKNIQYF
TRBV5-6,.,TRBD1,TRBJ2-6,TGTGCCAGCAGCTTGGGGGGACAGGCCCGCTCTGGGGCCAACGTCCTGACTTTC,CASSLGGQARSGANVLTF
TRBV7-8,.,.,TRBJ2-7,TGTGCCAGCAGCTTAAGTTCATCCGGCTACGAGCAGTACTTC,CASSLSSSGYEQYF
TRBV9,few,.,TRBJ1-1,TGTGCCAGCAGCGGGGACCTTTGGGCTGCTGAAGCTTTCTTT,CASSGDLWAAEAFF
TRBV4-3,.,.,TRBJ2-1,TGCGCCAGCAGCCAAGATCAGTCGCGGGAATACAATGAGCAGTTCTTC,CASSQDQSREYNEQFF
TRBV21-1,.,.,TRBJ2-4,TGTGCCAGCAGCAGAGACCGGGACACCAAAAACATTCAGTACTTC,CASSRDRDTKNIQYF
TRBV5-8,.,.,TRBJ2-7,TGTGCCAGCAGCTTACCAGGGGAAACCTACGAGCAGTACTTC,CASSLPGETYEQYF
TRBV7-2,.,TRBD2,TRBJ2-1,TGTGCCAGCAGCTTAGGCGGGGGGGCCGGTTGGGGTGAGCAGTTCTTC,CASSLGGGAGWGEQFF
TRBV28,.,.,TRBJ1-2,TGTGCCAGCAGTCCCCTCGCGGACAGAAACTATGGCTACACCTTC,CASSPLADRNYGYTF
TRBV10-3,.,TRBD1,TRBJ2-5,TGTGCCATCAGTTCACCGGGACAGGGCGACCAGGAGACCCAGTACTTC,CAISSPGQGDQETQYF
TRBV6-1,.,.,TRBJ2-7,TGTGCCAGCACGACCAGACGATACGAGCAGTACTTC,CASTTRRYEQYF
TRBV7-2,.,TRBD1,TRBJ1-2,TGTGCCAGCAGACCATGGGACAGGCGCTATGGCTACACCTTC,CASRPWDRRYGYTF
TRBV5-1,.,.,TRBJ1-2,TGCGCCAGCAGCTTGTCCCCGGGACAACCCTATGGCTACACCTTC,CASSLSPGQPYGYTF
TRBV29-1,.,TRBD1,TRBJ1-1,TGCAGCGTGATGGGACAGTACCACACTGAAGCTTTCTTT,CSVMGQYHTEAFF
TRBV25-1,few,.,TRBJ2-2,TGTGCCACCCTGCCTCGACTAGGCCACGGGGAGCTGTTTTTT,CATLPRLGHGELFF
TRBV5-1,once,.,TRBJ1-1,TGCGCCAGCAGCTTGGAGGGGTTTGGGGCCGATGGGAACACTGAAGCTTTCTTT,CASSLEGFGADGNTEAFF
TRBV5-4,.,TRBD2,TRBJ2-5,TGTGCCAGCAGCTTGGGAGCGGGGGGGCCCACAGAGACCCAGTACTTC,CASSLGAGGPTETQYF
TRBV30,few,.,TRBJ1-5,TGTGCCTGGAGTGAGGGACTGTCCAATCAGCCCCAGCATTTT,CAWSEGLSNQPQHF
TRBV7-2,.,.,TRBJ1-6,TGTGCCAGCAGCTACGGGACACATAATTCACCCCTCCACTTT,CASSYGTHNSPLHF